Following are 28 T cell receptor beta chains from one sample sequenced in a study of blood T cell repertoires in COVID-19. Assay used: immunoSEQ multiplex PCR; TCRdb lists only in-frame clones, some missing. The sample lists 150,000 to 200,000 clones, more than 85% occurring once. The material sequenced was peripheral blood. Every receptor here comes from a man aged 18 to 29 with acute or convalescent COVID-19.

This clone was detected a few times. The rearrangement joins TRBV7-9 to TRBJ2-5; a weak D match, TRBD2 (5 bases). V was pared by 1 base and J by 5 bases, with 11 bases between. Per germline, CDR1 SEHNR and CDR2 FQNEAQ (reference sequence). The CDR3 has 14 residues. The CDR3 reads CASSLVLGGETQYF. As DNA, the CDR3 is TGTGCCAGCAGCTTAGTACTAGGTGGGGAGACCCAGTACTTC.

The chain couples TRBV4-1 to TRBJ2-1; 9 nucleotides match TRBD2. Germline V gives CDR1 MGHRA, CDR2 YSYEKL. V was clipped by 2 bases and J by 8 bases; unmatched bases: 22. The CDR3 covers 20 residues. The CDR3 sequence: CASSQKQYSGGQRRRDEQFF. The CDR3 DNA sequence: TGCGCCAGCAGCCAAAAGCAGTATAGCGGGGGACAAAGAAGGAGGGATGAGCAGTTCTTC.

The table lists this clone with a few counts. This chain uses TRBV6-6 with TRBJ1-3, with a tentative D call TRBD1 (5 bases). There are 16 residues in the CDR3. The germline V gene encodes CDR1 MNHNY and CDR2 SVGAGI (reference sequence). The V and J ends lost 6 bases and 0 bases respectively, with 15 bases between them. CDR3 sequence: CASSRGAPNSGNTIYF. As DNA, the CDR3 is TGTGCCAGCAGCCGCGGGGCACCGAACTCTGGAAACACCATATATTTT.

The DNA of the CDR3 is TGTGCCAGCAGCCAAGAGTCGGGTTTTAGCACAGATACGCAGTATTTT. Translating gives CASSQESGFSTDTQYF. The chain links TRBV14 to TRBJ2-3, with no clear D. The ends were cut back, 0 bases at V and 0 bases at J, with 10 bases in the middle. This CDR3 has 16 residues. The germline gives CDR1 SGHDN, CDR2 FVKESK. The whole variable domain, filled in from reference TRBV14 and TRBJ2-3, reads EAGVTQFPSHSVIEKGQTVTLRCDPISGHDNLYWYRRVMGKEIKFLLHFVKESKQDESGMPNNRFLAERTGGTYSTLKVQPAELEDSGVYFCASSQESGFSTDTQYFGPGTRLTVL.

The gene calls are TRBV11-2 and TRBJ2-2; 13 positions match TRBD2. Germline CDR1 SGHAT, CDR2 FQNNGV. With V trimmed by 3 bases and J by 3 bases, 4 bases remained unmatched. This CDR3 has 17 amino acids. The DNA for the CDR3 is TGTGCCAGCAGCTTGTTAGGACTAGCGGGGGACACCGGGGAGCTGTTTTTT. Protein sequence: CASSLLGLAGDTGELFF.

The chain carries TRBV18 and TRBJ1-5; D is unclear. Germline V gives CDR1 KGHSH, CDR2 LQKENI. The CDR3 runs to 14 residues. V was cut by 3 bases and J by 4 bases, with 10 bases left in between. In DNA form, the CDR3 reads TGTGCCAGCTCACCTTCGGAGGAAAATCAGCCCCAGCATTTT. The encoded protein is CASSPSEENQPQHF. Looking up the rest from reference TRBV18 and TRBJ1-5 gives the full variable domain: NAGVMQNPRHLVRRRGQEARLRCSPMKGHSHVYWYRQLPEEGLKFMVYLQKENIIDESGMPKERFSAEFPKEGPSILRIQQVVRGDSAAYFCASSPSEENQPQHFGDGTRLSIL.

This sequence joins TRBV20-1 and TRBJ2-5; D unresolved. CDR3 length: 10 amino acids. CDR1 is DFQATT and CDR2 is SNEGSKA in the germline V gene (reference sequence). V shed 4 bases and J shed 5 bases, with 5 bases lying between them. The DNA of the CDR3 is TGCAGTGCTACCGGGGAGACCCAGTACTTC. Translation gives CSATGETQYF.

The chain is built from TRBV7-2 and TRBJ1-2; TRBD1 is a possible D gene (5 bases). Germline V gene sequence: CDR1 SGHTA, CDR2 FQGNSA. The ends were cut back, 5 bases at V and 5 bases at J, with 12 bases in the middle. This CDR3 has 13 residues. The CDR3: CASSPDREYGYTF. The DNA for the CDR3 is TGTGCCAGCAGCCCCGACAGAGAATATGGCTACACCTTC. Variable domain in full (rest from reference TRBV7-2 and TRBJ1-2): GAGVSQSPSNKVTEKGKDVELRCDPISGHTALYWYRQSLGQGLEFLIYFQGNSAPDKSGLPSDRFSAERTGGSVSTLTIQRTQQEDSAVYLCASSPDREYGYTFGSGTRLTVV.

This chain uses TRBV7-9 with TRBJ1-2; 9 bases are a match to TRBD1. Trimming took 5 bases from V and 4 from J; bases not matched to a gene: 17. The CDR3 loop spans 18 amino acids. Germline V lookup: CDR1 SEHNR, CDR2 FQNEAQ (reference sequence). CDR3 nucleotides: TGTGCCAGCAGCCGCGCACAGGGGGCGCGGGTCACTAGCTATGGCTACACCTTC. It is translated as CASSRAQGARVTSYGYTF.

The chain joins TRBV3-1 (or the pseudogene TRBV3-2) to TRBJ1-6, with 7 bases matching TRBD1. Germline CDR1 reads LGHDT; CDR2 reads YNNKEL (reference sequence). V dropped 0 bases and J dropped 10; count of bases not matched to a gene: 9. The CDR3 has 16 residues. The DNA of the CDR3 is TGTGCCAGCAGCCAAGACCCAGGCAGGGGGTGGTCACCCCTCCACTTT. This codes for CASSQDPGRGWSPLHF.

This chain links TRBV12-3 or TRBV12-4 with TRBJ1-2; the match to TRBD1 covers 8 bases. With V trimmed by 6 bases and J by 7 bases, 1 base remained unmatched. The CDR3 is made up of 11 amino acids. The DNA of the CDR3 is TGTGCCAGCAGAGGACAGGGTGGCTACACCTTC. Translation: CASRGQGGYTF.

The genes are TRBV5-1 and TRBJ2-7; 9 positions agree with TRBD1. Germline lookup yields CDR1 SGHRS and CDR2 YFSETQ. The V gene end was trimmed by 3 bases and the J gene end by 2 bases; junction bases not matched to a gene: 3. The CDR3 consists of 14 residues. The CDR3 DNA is TGCGCCAGCAGCTCGACAGGGGGTCCCTACGAGCAGTACTTC. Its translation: CASSSTGGPYEQYF.

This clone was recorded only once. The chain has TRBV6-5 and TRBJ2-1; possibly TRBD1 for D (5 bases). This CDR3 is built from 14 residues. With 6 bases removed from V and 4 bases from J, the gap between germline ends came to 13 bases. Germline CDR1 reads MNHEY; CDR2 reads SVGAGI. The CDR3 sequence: CASSARQGYNEQFF. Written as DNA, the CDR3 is TGTGCCAGCAGCGCGCGGCAGGGATACAATGAGCAGTTCTTC.

CDR3 in amino acids: CASSPRRGFNTEAFF. Written as DNA, the CDR3 is TGTGCCAGCAGCCCCCGCCGGGGGTTCAACACTGAAGCTTTCTTT. This chain links TRBV11-2 with TRBJ1-1; tentatively, D is TRBD1 (5 bases). V lost 5 bases to trimming and J lost 2 bases, with 15 bases between them. The CDR3 length is 15 residues. The germline V gene has CDR1 SGHAT and CDR2 FQNNGV.

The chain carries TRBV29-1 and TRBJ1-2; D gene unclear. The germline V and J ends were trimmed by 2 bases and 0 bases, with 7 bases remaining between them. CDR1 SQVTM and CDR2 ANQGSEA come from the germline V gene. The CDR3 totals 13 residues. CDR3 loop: CSVEIQTNYGYTF. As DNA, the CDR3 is TGCAGCGTTGAAATACAGACTAACTATGGCTACACCTTC.

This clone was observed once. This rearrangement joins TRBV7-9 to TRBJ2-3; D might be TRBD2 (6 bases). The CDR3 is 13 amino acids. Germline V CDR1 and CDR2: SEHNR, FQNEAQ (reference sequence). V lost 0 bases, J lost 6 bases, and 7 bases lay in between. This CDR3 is CASSLAAGDTQYF. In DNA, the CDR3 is TGTGCCAGCAGCTTAGCCGCGGGGGATACGCAGTATTTT.

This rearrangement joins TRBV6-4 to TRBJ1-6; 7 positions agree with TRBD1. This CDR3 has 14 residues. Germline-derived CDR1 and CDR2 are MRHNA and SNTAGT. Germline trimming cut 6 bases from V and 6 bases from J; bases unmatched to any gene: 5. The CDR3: CASRPQGINSPLHF. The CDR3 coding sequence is TGTGCCAGCAGGCCACAGGGGATTAATTCACCCCTCCACTTT.

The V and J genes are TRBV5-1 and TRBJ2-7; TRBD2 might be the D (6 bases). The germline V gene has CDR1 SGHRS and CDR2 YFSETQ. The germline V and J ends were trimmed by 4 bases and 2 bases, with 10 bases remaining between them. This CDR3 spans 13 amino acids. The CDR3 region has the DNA TGCGCCAGCAGCCTGGGGAGGACCTACGAGCAGTACTTC. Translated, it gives CASSLGRTYEQYF.

The CDR3 is CASSPLIGTTYNEQFF. CDR3 DNA sequence: TGTGCCAGCAGCCCACTAATTGGGACAACCTACAATGAGCAGTTCTTC. The genes are TRBV11-1 and TRBJ2-1, with D perhaps matching TRBD1 (6 bases). The CDR3 is 16 residues long. V shed 5 bases and J shed 2 bases, with 16 bases lying between them. Per germline, CDR1 SGHAT and CDR2 FQDESV (reference sequence).

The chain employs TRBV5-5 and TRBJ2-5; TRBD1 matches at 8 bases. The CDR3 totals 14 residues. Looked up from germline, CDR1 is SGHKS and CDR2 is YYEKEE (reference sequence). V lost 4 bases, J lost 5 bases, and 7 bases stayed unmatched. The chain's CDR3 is CASSTPGGWETQYF. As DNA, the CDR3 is TGTGCCAGCAGCACTCCAGGGGGCTGGGAGACCCAGTACTTC. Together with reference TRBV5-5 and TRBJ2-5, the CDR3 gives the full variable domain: DAGVTQSPTHLIKTRGQQVTLRCSPISGHKSVSWYQQVLGQGPQFIFQYYEKEERGRGNFPDRFSARQFPNYSSELNVNALLLGDSALYLCASSTPGGWETQYFGPGTRLLVL.

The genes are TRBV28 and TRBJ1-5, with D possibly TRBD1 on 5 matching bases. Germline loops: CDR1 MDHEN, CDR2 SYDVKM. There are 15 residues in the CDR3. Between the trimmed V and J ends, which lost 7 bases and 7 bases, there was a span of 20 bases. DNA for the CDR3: TGTGCCAGCATCGGGGGTGGGAAGGATTACCAGCCCCAGCATTTT. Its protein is CASIGGGKDYQPQHF.

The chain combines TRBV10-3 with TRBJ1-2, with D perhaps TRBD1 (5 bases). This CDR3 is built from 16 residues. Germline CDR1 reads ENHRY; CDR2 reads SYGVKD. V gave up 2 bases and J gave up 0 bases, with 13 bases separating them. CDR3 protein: CAISENWTPTNYGYTF. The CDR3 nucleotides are TGTGCCATCAGTGAGAACTGGACACCTACTAACTATGGCTACACCTTC.

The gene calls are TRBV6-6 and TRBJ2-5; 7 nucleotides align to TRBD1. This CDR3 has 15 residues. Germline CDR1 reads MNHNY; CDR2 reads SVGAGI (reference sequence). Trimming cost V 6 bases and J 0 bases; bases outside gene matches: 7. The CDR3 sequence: CASRTGQLNQETQYF. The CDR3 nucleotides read TGTGCCAGCAGGACGGGACAGCTTAACCAAGAGACCCAGTACTTC.

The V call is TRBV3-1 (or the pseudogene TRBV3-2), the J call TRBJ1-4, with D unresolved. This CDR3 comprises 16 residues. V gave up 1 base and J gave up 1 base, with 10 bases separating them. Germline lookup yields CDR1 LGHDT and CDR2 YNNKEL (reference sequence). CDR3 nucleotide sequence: TGTGCCAGCAGCCAAGTGGGAGGTGGAACTAATGAAAAACTGTTTTTT. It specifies CASSQVGGGTNEKLFF.

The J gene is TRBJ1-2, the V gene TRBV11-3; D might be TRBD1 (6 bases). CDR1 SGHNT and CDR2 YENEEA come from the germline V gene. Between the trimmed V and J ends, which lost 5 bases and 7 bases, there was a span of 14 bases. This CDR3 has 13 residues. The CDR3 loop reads CASSLTGYPGYTF. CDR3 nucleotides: TGTGCCAGCAGCCTTACAGGGTATCCTGGCTACACCTTC.

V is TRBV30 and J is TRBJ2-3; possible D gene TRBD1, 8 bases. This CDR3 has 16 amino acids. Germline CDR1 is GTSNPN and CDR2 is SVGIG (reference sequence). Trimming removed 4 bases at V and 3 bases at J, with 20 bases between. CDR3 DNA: TGTGCCTGGATGCGACAGGGGACTATTACAACAGATACGCAGTATTTT. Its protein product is CAWMRQGTITTDTQYF.

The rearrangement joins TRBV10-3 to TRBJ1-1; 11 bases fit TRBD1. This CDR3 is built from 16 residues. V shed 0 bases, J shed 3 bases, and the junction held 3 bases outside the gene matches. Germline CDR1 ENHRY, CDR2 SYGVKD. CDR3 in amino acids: CAISESDRGQDTEAFF. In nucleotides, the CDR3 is TGTGCCATCAGTGAGTCGGACAGGGGGCAGGACACTGAAGCTTTCTTT.

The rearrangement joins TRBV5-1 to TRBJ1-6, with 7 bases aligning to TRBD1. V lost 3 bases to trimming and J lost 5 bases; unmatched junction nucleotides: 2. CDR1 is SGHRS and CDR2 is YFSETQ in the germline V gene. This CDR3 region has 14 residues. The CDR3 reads CASSWTGDNSPLHF. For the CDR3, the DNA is TGCGCCAGCAGCTGGACAGGTGATAATTCACCCCTCCACTTT.